By proportion, the clone carrying this TCR beta chain is medium-sized. Antigen unknown. The time point denotes: blood 2 weeks post-SBRT. Stated treatment: 15 Gy SBRT to primary tumor, nephrectomy 4 weeks later. The tumor was a clear cell renal cell carcinoma. Profiling relied on immunoSEQ multiplex PCR, and the TCRdb table lists in-frame clones only, not all of them. The sample contains roughly 49,000 clones, about 80% of which appear only once. CDR1 and CDR2 (germline): LNHDA, SQIVND (reference sequence). Trimming at V came to 6 bases and at J to 7 bases, leaving 17 bases not matched to a gene. This CDR3 has 16 amino acids. This entry is derived from a study of radiation and T cells in renal cell carcinoma. Overall study: Nephrectomy followed 15 Gy stereotactic body radiation by 4 weeks.

Study-level results: Top tumor clonotypes rose in blood 2 weeks post-radiation, then contracted.

The chain has TRBV19 and TRBJ1-2; 7 bases agree with TRBD1. This clonotype was obtained from a woman in her 70s with renal cell carcinoma. This specimen consisted of blood, obtained from a patient whose treatment included radiotherapy and nephrectomy. CDR3 DNA sequence: TGTGCCAGTAGCTTGGAGGGGGCGCAGGGTCGGGGTGGCTACACCTTC. Its protein product is CASSLEGAQGRGGYTF. The full variable domain, with the rest looked up from reference TRBV19 and TRBJ1-2, is DGGITQSPKYLFRKEGQNVTLSCEQNLNHDAMYWYRQDPGQGLRLIYYSQIVNDFQKGDIAEGYSVSREKKESFPLTVTSAQKNPTAFYLCASSLEGAQGRGGYTFGSGTRLTVV.